This TCR beta chain was obtained from a study of OX40 agonist ivuxolimab in advanced cancers. Trimming removed 4 bases at V and 4 bases at J, with 19 bases between. CDR3 length: 16 residues. CDR1 and CDR2 (germline): SGHRS, YFSETQ. Profiling relied on immunoSEQ multiplex PCR, and the TCRdb table lists in-frame clones only, not all of them. Of more than 70,000 clones in the sample, about nine tenths were seen once. The starting material was CD4+ or CD8+ T cells sorted from blood, obtained in a trial of the OX40 agonist ivuxolimab. V gene TRBV5-1 combines with J gene TRBJ2-3; D is unresolved. The receptor was isolated from an adult with an advanced solid tumor such as melanoma, head and neck, liver or kidney cancer. This chain's CDR3 is CASSDQVVRGADTQYF. CDR3 nucleotide sequence: TGCGCCAGCAGCGATCAGGTAGTTCGTGGGGCAGATACGCAGTATTTT.